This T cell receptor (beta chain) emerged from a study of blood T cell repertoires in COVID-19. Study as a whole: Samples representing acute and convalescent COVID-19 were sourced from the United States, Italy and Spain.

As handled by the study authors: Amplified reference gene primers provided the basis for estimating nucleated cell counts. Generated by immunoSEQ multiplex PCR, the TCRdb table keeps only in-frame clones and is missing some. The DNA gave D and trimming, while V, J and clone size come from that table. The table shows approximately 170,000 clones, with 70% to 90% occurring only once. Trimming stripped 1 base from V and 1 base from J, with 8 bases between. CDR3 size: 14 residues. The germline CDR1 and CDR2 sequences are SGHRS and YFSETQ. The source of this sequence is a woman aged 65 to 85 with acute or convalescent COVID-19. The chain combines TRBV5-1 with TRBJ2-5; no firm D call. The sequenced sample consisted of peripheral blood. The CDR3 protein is CASSLFHGQETQYF. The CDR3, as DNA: TGCGCCAGCAGCTTGTTCCACGGCCAAGAGACCCAGTACTTC.